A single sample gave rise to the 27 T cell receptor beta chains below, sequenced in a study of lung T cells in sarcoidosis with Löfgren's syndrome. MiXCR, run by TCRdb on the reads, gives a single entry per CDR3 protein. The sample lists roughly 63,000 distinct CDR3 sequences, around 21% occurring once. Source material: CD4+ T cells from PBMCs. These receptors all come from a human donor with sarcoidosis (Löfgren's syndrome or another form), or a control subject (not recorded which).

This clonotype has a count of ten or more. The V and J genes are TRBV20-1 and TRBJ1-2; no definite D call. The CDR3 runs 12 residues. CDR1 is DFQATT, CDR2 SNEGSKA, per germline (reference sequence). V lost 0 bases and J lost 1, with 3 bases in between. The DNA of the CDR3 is TGCAGTGCTAGAGACAATAACTATGGCTACACCTTC. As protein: CSARDNNYGYTF.

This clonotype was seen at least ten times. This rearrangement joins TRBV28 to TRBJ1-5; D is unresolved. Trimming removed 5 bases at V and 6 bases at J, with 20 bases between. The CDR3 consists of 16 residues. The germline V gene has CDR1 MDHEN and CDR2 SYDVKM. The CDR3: CASSPPRVSPPQPQHF. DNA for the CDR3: TGTGCCAGCAGTCCGCCCCGGGTTTCGCCTCCTCAGCCCCAGCATTTT. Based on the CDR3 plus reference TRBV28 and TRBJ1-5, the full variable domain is DVKVTQSSRYLVKRTGEKVFLECVQDMDHENMFWYRQDPGLGLRLIYFSYDVKMKEKGDIPEGYSVSREKKERFSLILESASTNQTSMYLCASSPPRVSPPQPQHFGDGTRLSIL.

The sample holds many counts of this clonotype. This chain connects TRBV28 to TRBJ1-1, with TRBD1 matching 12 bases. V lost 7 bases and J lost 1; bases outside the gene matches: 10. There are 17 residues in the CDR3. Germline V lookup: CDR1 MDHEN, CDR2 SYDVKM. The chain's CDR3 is CASNPLGDRGPNTEAFF. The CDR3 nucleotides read TGTGCCAGCAACCCCCTAGGGGACAGGGGGCCGAACACTGAAGCTTTCTTT.

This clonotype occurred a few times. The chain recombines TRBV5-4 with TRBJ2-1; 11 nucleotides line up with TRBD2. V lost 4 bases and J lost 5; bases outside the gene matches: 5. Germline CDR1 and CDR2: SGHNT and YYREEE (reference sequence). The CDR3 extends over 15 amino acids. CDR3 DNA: TGTGCCAGCAGCACCGGGACTAGCGGAAACAATGAGCAGTTCTTC. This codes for CASSTGTSGNNEQFF.

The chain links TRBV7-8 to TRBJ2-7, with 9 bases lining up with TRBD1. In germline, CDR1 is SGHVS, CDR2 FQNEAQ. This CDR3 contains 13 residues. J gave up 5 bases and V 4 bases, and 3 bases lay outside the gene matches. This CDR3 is CASSYGQGNEQYF. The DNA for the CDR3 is TGTGCCAGCAGCTACGGACAGGGGAACGAGCAGTACTTC.

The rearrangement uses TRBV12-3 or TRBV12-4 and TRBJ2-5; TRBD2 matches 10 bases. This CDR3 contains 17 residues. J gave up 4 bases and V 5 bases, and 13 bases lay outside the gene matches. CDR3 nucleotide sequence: TGTGCCAGCAGTCCAATAGGGGGGACTAGCGCTGGAGAGACCCAGTACTTC. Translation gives CASSPIGGTSAGETQYF.

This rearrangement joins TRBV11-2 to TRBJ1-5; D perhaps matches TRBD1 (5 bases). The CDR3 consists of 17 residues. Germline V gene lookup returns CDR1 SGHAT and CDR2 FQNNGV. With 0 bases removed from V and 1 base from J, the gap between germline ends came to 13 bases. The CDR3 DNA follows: TGTGCCAGCAGCTTAGATCAGGGAAAGACGAGCAATCAGCCCCAGCATTTT. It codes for CASSLDQGKTSNQPQHF.

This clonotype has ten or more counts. The DNA of the CDR3 is TGTGCCAGCAGCGGCCCGGACTGGATAAATCGGGCAACTAATGAAAAACTGTTTTTT. Protein: CASSGPDWINRATNEKLFF. The chain uses TRBV7-9 and TRBJ1-4; D is undetermined. The CDR3 runs to 19 residues. V lost 5 bases, J lost 0 bases, and 22 bases lay in between. The germline CDR1 and CDR2 sequences are SEHNR and FQNEAQ (reference sequence).

The CDR3 DNA reads TGCGCCAGCAGCCAAGATGGACACCCCACCAAGACCCAGTACTTC. This gives the protein CASSQDGHPTKTQYF. The chain employs TRBV4-1 and TRBJ2-5, with a weak D call TRBD1 (5 bases). V was shortened by 0 bases and J by 6 bases, with 14 bases between the two germline ends. The CDR3 loop spans 15 amino acids. CDR1 and CDR2 (germline): MGHRA, YSYEKL.

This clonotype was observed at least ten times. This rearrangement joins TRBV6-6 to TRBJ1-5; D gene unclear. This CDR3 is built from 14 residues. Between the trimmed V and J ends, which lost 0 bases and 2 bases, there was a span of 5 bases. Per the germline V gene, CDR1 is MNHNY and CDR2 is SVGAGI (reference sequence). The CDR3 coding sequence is TGTGCCAGCAGTTACTCGGCAGGCAATCAGCCCCAGCATTTT. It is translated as CASSYSAGNQPQHF.

CDR3 loop: CASSSSGGTYNEQFF. CDR3 in DNA: TGCGCCAGCAGCTCTAGCGGGGGTACCTACAATGAGCAGTTCTTC. The genes are TRBV5-1 and TRBJ2-1; TRBD2 matches 10 bases. Germline-derived CDR1 and CDR2 are SGHRS and YFSETQ. With V trimmed by 3 bases and J by 2 bases, 2 bases remained unmatched. This CDR3 contains 15 residues. Full variable domain (remainder filled in from reference TRBV5-1 and TRBJ2-1): KAGVTQTPRYLIKTRGQQVTLSCSPISGHRSVSWYQQTPGQGLQFLFEYFSETQRNKGNFPGRFSGRQFSNSRSEMNVSTLELGDSALYLCASSSSGGTYNEQFFGPGTRLTVL.

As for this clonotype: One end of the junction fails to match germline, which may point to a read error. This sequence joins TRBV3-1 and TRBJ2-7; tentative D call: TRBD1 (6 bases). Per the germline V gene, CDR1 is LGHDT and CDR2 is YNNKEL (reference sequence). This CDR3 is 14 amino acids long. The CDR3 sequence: CASSLSLQGYERYF. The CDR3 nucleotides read TGTGCCAGCAGCCTCTCCCTACAGGGCTACGAGCGGTACTTC.

In nucleotides, the CDR3 is TGTGCCAGCAGCCAACCGAACTATAATACGCAGTATTTT. Amino acid sequence: CASSQPNYNTQYF. The chain recombines TRBV12-3 or TRBV12-4 with TRBJ2-3; D unresolved. Trimming removed 6 bases at V and 7 bases at J, with 14 bases between. The CDR3 is 13 amino acids.

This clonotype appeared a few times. The CDR3 reads CASRGGGPNTGELFF. The CDR3 coding sequence is TGTGCCAGCAGAGGGGGGGGGCCGAACACCGGGGAGCTGTTTTTT. The V gene is TRBV7-2, the J gene TRBJ2-2; D may be TRBD2 (7 bases). The ends were cut back, 6 bases at V and 0 bases at J, with 11 bases in the middle. From germline, CDR1 is SGHTA and CDR2 FQGNSA. This CDR3 is built from 15 residues. The complete variable domain, with remaining parts taken from reference TRBV7-2 and TRBJ2-2, reads GAGVSQSPSNKVTEKGKDVELRCDPISGHTALYWYRQSLGQGLEFLIYFQGNSAPDKSGLPSDRFSAERTGGSVSTLTIQRTQQEDSAVYLCASRGGGPNTGELFFGEGSRLTVL.

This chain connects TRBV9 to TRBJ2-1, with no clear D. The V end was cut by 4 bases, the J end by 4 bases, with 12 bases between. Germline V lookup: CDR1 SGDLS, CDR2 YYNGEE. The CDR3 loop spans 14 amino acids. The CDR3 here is CASSPSGVYNEQFF. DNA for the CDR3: TGTGCCAGCAGCCCTAGTGGAGTGTACAATGAGCAGTTCTTC. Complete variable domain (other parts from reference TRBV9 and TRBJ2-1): DSGVTQTPKHLITATGQRVTLRCSPRSGDLSVYWYQQSLDQGLQFLIQYYNGEERAKGNILERFSAQQFPDLHSELNLSSLELGDSALYFCASSPSGVYNEQFFGPGTRLTVL.

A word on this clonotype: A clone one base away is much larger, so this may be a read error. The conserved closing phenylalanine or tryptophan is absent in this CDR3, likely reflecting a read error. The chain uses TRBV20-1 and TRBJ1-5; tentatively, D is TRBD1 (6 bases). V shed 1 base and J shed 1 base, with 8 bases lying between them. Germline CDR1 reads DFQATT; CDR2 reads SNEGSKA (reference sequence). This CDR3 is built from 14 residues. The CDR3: CSARAGTSNQPQHL. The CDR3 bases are TGCAGTGCTAGAGCTGGGACAAGCAATCAGCCCCAGCATCTT.

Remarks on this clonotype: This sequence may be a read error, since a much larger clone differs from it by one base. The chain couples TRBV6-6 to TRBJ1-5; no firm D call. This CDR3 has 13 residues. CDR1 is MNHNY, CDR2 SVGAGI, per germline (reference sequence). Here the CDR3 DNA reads TGTGCCGGCAGTTACTCCCCTTATCAGCCCCAGCATTTT. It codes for CAGSYSPYQPQHF.

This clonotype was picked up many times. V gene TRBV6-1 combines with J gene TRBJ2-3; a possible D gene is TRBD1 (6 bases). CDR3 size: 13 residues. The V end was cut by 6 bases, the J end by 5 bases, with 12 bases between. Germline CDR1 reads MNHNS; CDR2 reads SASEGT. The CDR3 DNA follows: TGTGCCAGCAGACAGGGAGATGGAGATACGCAGTATTTT. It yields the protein CASRQGDGDTQYF.

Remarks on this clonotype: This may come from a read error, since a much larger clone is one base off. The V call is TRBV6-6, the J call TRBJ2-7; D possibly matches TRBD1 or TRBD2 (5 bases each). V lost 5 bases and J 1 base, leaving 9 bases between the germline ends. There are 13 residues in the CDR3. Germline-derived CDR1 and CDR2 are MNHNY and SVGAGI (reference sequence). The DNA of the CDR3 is TGTGCCAGCAGTGAGAGGGGATCCTACGAGCAGTACGTC. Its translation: CASSERGSYEQYV.

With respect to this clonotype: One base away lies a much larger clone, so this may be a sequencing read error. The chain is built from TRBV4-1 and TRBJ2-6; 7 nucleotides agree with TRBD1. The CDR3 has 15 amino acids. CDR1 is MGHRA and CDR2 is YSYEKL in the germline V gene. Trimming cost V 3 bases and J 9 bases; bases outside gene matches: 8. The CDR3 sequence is CASSHDDRDVNVLTF. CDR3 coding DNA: TGCGCCAGCAGCCATGATGACAGGGATGTCAACGTCCTGACTTTC.

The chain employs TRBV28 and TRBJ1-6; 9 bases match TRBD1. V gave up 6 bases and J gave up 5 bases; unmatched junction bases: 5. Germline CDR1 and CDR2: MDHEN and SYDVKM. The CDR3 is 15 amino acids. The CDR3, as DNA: TGTGCCAGCAGCTCGGGACAGGGTCATAATTCACCCCTCCACTTT. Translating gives CASSSGQGHNSPLHF.

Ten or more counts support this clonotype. The CDR3 sequence: CASSSRTGRETQYF. The CDR3 coding sequence is TGTGCCAGCAGTTCACGGACAGGGCGGGAGACCCAGTACTTC. The chain is built from TRBV12-3 or TRBV12-4 and TRBJ2-5; 8 bases fit TRBD1. This CDR3 is built from 14 residues. J was trimmed by 5 bases and V by 4 bases; bases with no gene match: 6.

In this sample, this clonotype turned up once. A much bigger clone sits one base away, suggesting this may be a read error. The CDR3 DNA reads TGTGCCAGTAGCCCTGAGGTCACGATGAGGGCCAAAAACATTCGGTACTTC. Translating gives CASSPEVTMRAKNIRYF. The rearrangement uses TRBV19 and TRBJ2-4; D perhaps matches TRBD2 (5 bases). This CDR3 region has 17 residues. Per germline, CDR1 LNHDA and CDR2 SQIVND (reference sequence). The full variable domain, with the rest looked up from reference TRBV19 and TRBJ2-4, is DGGITQSPKYLFRKEGQNVTLSCEQNLNHDAMYWYRQDPGQGLRLIYYSQIVNDFQKGDIAEGYSVSREKKESFPLTVTSAQKNPTAFYLCASSPEVTMRAKNIRYFGAGTRLSVL.

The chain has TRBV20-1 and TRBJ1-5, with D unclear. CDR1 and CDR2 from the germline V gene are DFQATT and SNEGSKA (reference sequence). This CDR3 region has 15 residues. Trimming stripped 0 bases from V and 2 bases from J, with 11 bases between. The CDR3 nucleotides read TGCAGTGCTAGAGATCCGGGTTACGGCAATCAGCCCCAGCATTTT. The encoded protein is CSARDPGYGNQPQHF.

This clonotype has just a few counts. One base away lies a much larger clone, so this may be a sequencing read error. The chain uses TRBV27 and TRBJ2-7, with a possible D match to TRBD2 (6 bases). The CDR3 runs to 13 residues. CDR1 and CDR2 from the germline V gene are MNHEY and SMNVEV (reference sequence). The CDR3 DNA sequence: TGTGCCAGCAGTCCCAGGGACTCCTACGAGCAGTGCTTC. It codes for CASSPRDSYEQCF.

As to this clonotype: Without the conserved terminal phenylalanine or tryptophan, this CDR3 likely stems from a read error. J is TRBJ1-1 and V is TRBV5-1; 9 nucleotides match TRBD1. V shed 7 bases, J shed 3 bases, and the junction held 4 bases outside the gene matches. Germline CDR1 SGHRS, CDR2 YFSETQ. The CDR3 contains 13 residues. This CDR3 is CASAGTGYTEAFL. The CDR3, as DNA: TGCGCCAGCGCGGGGACAGGGTACACTGAAGCTTTCCTT.

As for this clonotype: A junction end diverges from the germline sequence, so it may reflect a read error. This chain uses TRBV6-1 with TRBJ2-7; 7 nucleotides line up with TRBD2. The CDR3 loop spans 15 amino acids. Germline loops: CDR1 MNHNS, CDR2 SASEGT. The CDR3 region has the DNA TGTGCCAGCAGGGTCGGACTAGTTCAGGACTACGAGCAGTGCTTC. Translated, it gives CASRVGLVQDYEQCF.